Following are 27 T cell receptor beta chains from one sample sequenced in a study of T cell responses to AZD1222 COVID-19 vaccine. The protocol was immunoSEQ multiplex PCR, while the TCRdb copy is restricted to in-frame clones and leaves out a portion. The data hold 80,000 to 100,000 clones, with 70% to 90% observed a single time. The sequencing here drew on peripheral blood, taken on day 0 of MenACWY control vaccination. These receptor sequences come from an adult in good health.

The J gene is TRBJ1-5, the V gene TRBV15, with D tentatively TRBD1 (5 bases). The germline V gene has CDR1 LNHNV and CDR2 YYDKDF (reference sequence). This CDR3 has 15 residues. V was shortened by 3 bases and J by 4 bases, with 13 bases between the two germline ends. The CDR3 DNA follows: TGTGCCACCAGCAGTCCTCGTGGGGGGAATCAGCCCCAGCATTTT. Amino acids: CATSSPRGGNQPQHF.

V is TRBV30 and J is TRBJ1-2; D ambiguous. The CDR3 contains 13 residues. Germline lookup yields CDR1 GTSNPN and CDR2 SVGIG (reference sequence). Trimming took 3 bases from V and 0 from J, leaving 8 bases between them. CDR3 loop: CAWRDYTNYGYTF. The DNA for the CDR3 is TGTGCCTGGAGGGACTATACTAACTATGGCTACACCTTC.

The gene calls are TRBV5-1 and TRBJ2-7; D is undetermined. The CDR3 extends over 12 amino acids. Germline loops: CDR1 SGHRS, CDR2 YFSETQ. V was clipped by 5 bases and J by 2 bases, with 8 bases between them. CDR3 nucleotide sequence: TGCGCCAGCAGAAATGAGCCCTACGAGCAGTACTTC. Residues: CASRNEPYEQYF. The full variable domain, with the rest looked up from reference TRBV5-1 and TRBJ2-7, is KAGVTQTPRYLIKTRGQQVTLSCSPISGHRSVSWYQQTPGQGLQFLFEYFSETQRNKGNFPGRFSGRQFSNSRSEMNVSTLELGDSALYLCASRNEPYEQYFGPGTRLTVT.

The CDR3 loop reads CASSFPVADTSSYEQYF. The DNA for the CDR3 is TGTGCCAGCAGTTTTCCAGTCGCGGACACTAGCTCCTACGAGCAGTACTTC. This rearrangement joins TRBV28 to TRBJ2-7; D could derive from TRBD1 or TRBD2 (5 bases each). Germline loops: CDR1 MDHEN, CDR2 SYDVKM. Trimming took off 3 bases at V and 0 bases at J, with 18 bases between the two ends. This CDR3 is built from 17 residues. The full variable domain, with the rest looked up from reference TRBV28 and TRBJ2-7, is DVKVTQSSRYLVKRTGEKVFLECVQDMDHENMFWYRQDPGLGLRLIYFSYDVKMKEKGDIPEGYSVSREKKERFSLILESASTNQTSMYLCASSFPVADTSSYEQYFGPGTRLTVT.

The table lists this clone with a few counts. This chain joins TRBV3-1 (or the pseudogene TRBV3-2) and TRBJ2-1; TRBD1 matches 9 bases. V trimming: 1 base; J trimming: 5 bases; junction bases outside the gene matches: 6. CDR3 length: 16 residues. Germline CDR1 is LGHDT and CDR2 is YNNKEL (reference sequence). CDR3 in DNA: TGTGCCAGCAGCCAAGTAAAAGGACAGGGGAACAATGAGCAGTTCTTC. Translating gives CASSQVKGQGNNEQFF.

The gene calls are TRBV2 and TRBJ1-6, with D hard to call. Trimming shortened V by 2 bases and J by 5 bases, and 13 bases separated the two germline ends. The CDR3 loop spans 16 amino acids. The germline V gene encodes CDR1 SNHLY and CDR2 FYNNEI. CDR3 DNA: TGTGCCAGCAGTGAAATCCGAGTCTCAGATAATTCACCCCTCCACTTT. It is translated as CASSEIRVSDNSPLHF.

The rearrangement uses TRBV19 and TRBJ1-6, with a possible D match to TRBD1 (6 bases). CDR3 length equals 14 residues. Germline CDR1 is LNHDA and CDR2 is SQIVND (reference sequence). V was trimmed by 7 bases and J by 6 bases, leaving 13 bases between them. The CDR3 nucleotides are TGTGCCAGTACCCCGGGACACCCTAATTCACCCCTCCACTTT. Translated, it gives CASTPGHPNSPLHF.

The chain uses TRBV6-1 and TRBJ1-1; D possibly corresponds to TRBD1 (6 bases). The germline V gene has CDR1 MNHNS and CDR2 SASEGT. V dropped 3 bases and J dropped 0 bases, with 11 bases sitting between them. The length of the CDR3 is 15 residues. This chain's CDR3 is CASSDWGAMNTEAFF. The CDR3 nucleotides read TGTGCCAGCAGTGATTGGGGGGCGATGAACACTGAAGCTTTCTTT.

The chain is built from TRBV4-1 and TRBJ1-2, with 7 bases aligning to TRBD1. This CDR3 is 16 amino acids long. Germline-derived CDR1 and CDR2 are MGHRA and YSYEKL. J was trimmed by 8 bases and V by 3 bases; bases with no gene match: 15. The DNA of the CDR3 is TGCGCCAGCAGCCAGGAAGGACAGGAGCGCGGGAAGGGCTACACCTTC. It yields the protein CASSQEGQERGKGYTF.

This clone was detected once. J is TRBJ2-1 and V is TRBV6-6; 13 bases are a match to TRBD2. The V gene end was trimmed by 5 bases and the J gene end by 4 bases; junction bases not matched to a gene: 8. Looked up from germline, CDR1 is MNHNY and CDR2 is SVGAGI (reference sequence). CDR3 size: 17 residues. Written as DNA, the CDR3 is TGTGCCAGCAGTCTCGGGACTAGCGGGGAACTGTACAATGAGCAGTTCTTC. This encodes CASSLGTSGELYNEQFF.

V is TRBV19 and J is TRBJ2-1; D call uncertain. Germline assignment: CDR1 LNHDA and CDR2 SQIVND (reference sequence). With 2 bases removed from V and 11 bases from J, the gap between germline ends came to 13 bases. The CDR3 runs to 13 residues. Here the CDR3 reads CASSISKRHQQFF. DNA for the CDR3: TGTGCCAGTAGTATAAGTAAGAGACATCAGCAGTTCTTC.

This clone was detected only a few times. Within the sample, other DNA sequences also encode this same CDR3. The chain couples TRBV6-6 to TRBJ2-7, with D perhaps TRBD2 (5 bases). The germline V gene encodes CDR1 MNHNY and CDR2 SVGAGI (reference sequence). Deletions cut 5 bases from V and 2 bases from J, with 10 bases between. CDR3 length: 13 amino acids. The CDR3 loop reads CASSPGSTYEQYF. The CDR3 region has the DNA TGTGCCAGCAGTCCGGGGTCTACCTACGAGCAGTACTTC.

The gene calls are TRBV20-1 and TRBJ2-7; 10 bases are shared with TRBD2. With 3 bases clipped from V and 2 bases from J, the junction kept 4 bases outside the gene matches. The germline gives CDR1 DFQATT, CDR2 SNEGSKA (reference sequence). The CDR3 consists of 14 residues. CDR3 loop: CSASGLAGAYEQYF. The DNA for the CDR3 is TGCAGTGCTAGTGGCCTAGCGGGGGCCTACGAGCAGTACTTC.

The J gene is TRBJ1-2, the V gene TRBV2; D remains ambiguous. Germline-derived CDR1 and CDR2 are SNHLY and FYNNEI. The CDR3 runs 12 residues. Trimming removed 4 bases at V and 8 bases at J, with 11 bases between. CDR3 amino acids: CASSVGRVGYTF. CDR3 bases: TGTGCCAGCAGTGTCGGCCGAGTCGGCTACACCTTC.

This clone has a handful of counts. The rearrangement uses TRBV2 and TRBJ2-7; TRBD1 matches at 11 bases. CDR1 and CDR2 (germline): SNHLY, FYNNEI. Trimming took 3 bases from V and 2 from J; bases not matched to a gene: 3. The CDR3 has 15 residues. CDR3 sequence reads: CASSEDRGPAYEQYF. The CDR3 DNA follows: TGTGCCAGCAGTGAGGACAGGGGGCCCGCCTACGAGCAGTACTTC.

V is TRBV5-4 and J is TRBJ2-2, with D possibly being TRBD1 (6 bases). The germline CDR1 and CDR2 sequences are SGHNT and YYREEE (reference sequence). The CDR3 has 16 amino acids. Trimming left V 5 bases short and J 8 bases short, with 22 bases between. The CDR3 here is CASSYDRLPLGGELFF. The CDR3 DNA reads TGTGCCAGCAGTTACGACAGGTTGCCTCTTGGGGGGGAGCTGTTTTTT.

This clone was counted once. The gene calls are TRBV25-1 and TRBJ2-3; D is undetermined. The CDR3 covers 13 residues. Germline CDR1 and CDR2: MGHDK and SYGVNS. V was pared by 10 bases and J by 8 bases, with 19 bases between. The CDR3 DNA follows: TGTGCCACCCAGGAGATAAGCTGGGGTACGCAGTATTTT. It specifies CATQEISWGTQYF.

The chain uses TRBV7-2 and TRBJ1-4, with D unclear. The CDR3 has 14 residues. Germline CDR1 SGHTA, CDR2 FQGNSA. V was cut by 5 bases and J by 7 bases, with 14 bases left in between. The CDR3 here is CASSPVRRSEKLFF. The CDR3 DNA reads as TGTGCCAGCAGCCCGGTCCGGCGGAGTGAAAAACTGTTTTTT.

V gene TRBV30 combines with J gene TRBJ1-1, with D hard to call. V shed 1 base and J shed 7 bases, with 7 bases lying between them. Looked up from germline, CDR1 is GTSNPN and CDR2 is SVGIG (reference sequence). The CDR3 runs 11 residues. CDR3 DNA sequence: TGTGCCTGGAGTGGAGGAGGTGAAGCTTTCTTT. Translating it yields CAWSGGGEAFF.

The genes are TRBV19 and TRBJ1-5; D unclear. Germline CDR1 is LNHDA and CDR2 is SQIVND (reference sequence). Between the trimmed V and J ends, which lost 1 base and 3 bases, there was a span of 7 bases. The CDR3 is 14 amino acids. The CDR3 bases are TGTGCCAGTAGTATAGGACAATCCAATCAGCCCCAGCATTTT. Translation: CASSIGQSNQPQHF.

The chain joins TRBV6-5 to TRBJ2-7; perhaps D is TRBD1 or TRBD2 (5 bases each). The germline gives CDR1 MNHEY, CDR2 SVGAGI. The CDR3 has 13 amino acids. The V gene lost 2 bases and the J gene lost 5 bases, with 10 bases spanning the gap. The CDR3 nucleotides are TGTGCCAGCAGTTACCCCGGGACCCACGAGCAGTACTTC. Translated, it gives CASSYPGTHEQYF.

The V call is TRBV19, the J call TRBJ1-3, with 7 bases matching TRBD1. This CDR3 is 14 amino acids long. The V gene's germline CDR1 is LNHDA and CDR2 SQIVND (reference sequence). With 3 bases clipped from V and 3 bases from J, the junction kept 2 bases outside the gene matches. The CDR3 spells CASSIGTVGNTIYF. The CDR3 DNA reads TGTGCCAGTAGTATCGGGACAGTTGGAAACACCATATATTTT.

The rearrangement uses TRBV6-5 and TRBJ1-2; D is perhaps TRBD1 (5 bases). Trimming cost V 5 bases and J 0 bases, with 13 bases left between them. Germline CDR1 reads MNHEY; CDR2 reads SVGAGI. The CDR3 spans 15 residues. The CDR3 DNA follows: TGTGCCAGCAGTCCCCGGACACCTCCTAACTATGGCTACACCTTC. This codes for CASSPRTPPNYGYTF.

The chain uses TRBV10-3 and TRBJ2-1; possibly TRBD2 for D (6 bases). The germline CDR1 and CDR2 sequences are ENHRY and SYGVKD. The V end was cut by 4 bases, the J end by 0 bases, with 16 bases between. This CDR3 region has 17 residues. CDR3 in DNA: TGTGCCATCAGTGGATCCGGGACTGGGAGCTCCTACAATGAGCAGTTCTTC. Its protein product is CAISGSGTGSSYNEQFF.

As to this clone: This CDR3 is also generated by other DNA sequences in the sample. The chain links TRBV5-1 to TRBJ1-1; no clear D. V shed 0 bases and J shed 0 bases, with 3 bases lying between them. The CDR3 spans 13 residues. Germline V gene sequence: CDR1 SGHRS, CDR2 YFSETQ. This CDR3 reads CASSLELNTEAFF. The CDR3 nucleotides are TGCGCCAGCAGCTTGGAACTGAACACTGAAGCTTTCTTT.

This chain uses TRBV3-1 (or the pseudogene TRBV3-2) with TRBJ1-1; 9 bases match TRBD1. V lost 4 bases, J lost 6 bases, and 9 bases stayed unmatched. The CDR3 is 15 residues long. Germline values: CDR1 LGHDT, CDR2 YNNKEL (reference sequence). CDR3 bases: TGTGCCAGCAGCCTCGGGACAGGGAAGGTGGCTGAAGCTTTCTTT. This encodes CASSLGTGKVAEAFF.

The J gene is TRBJ1-1, the V gene TRBV5-6, with D perhaps matching TRBD1 (6 bases). This CDR3 spans 14 amino acids. The V end was cut by 4 bases, the J end by 5 bases, with 15 bases between. The germline gives CDR1 SGHDT, CDR2 YYEEEE. Here the CDR3 DNA reads TGTGCCAGCAGCCAACAGGGCGGCGAGACTGAAGCTTTCTTT. It translates to CASSQQGGETEAFF.